This T cell receptor (beta chain) was documented in a study of cytomegalovirus exposure and HLA in healthy donors (TCRdb year 2017). Concerning the study at large: An earlier analysis of approximately 550 of the donors reported roughly 300 Gb of sequence data and 120 million or so unique TCR beta sequences from about 200 million T cells. A later analysis re-examined previously published TCR beta repertoires from roughly 650 donors and added high-resolution HLA genotyping to investigate patterns of TCR occurrence. The T cell repertoires of under 750 subjects were profiled by immunosequencing and related to cytomegalovirus serostatus. HLA typing included class I and class II loci at four-digit resolution. Alongside the repertoire data, information on donor age, sex, ethnicity and CMV serostatus was compiled. To predict cytomegalovirus infection status, the study brought together high-throughput TCR immunosequencing, statistical association of individual TCRs with disease status, and machine learning. Of the 398 genotyped donors, about 84% fell in the genetic ancestry cluster associated with self-reported Caucasian donors. Several DR-DQ haplotypes were handled as single units for association and clustering, since linkage in the cohort was strong. In a later genetic analysis, genome-wide SNP genotypes for about three fifths of the roughly 670 donors were used, and that subset was treated as a discovery cohort. Among about 360 genotyped donors of the cohort, an average of approximately 230,000 unique TCR beta nucleotide sequences were sequenced per donor, roughly a sixth of them non-productive. The number of donors typed differed by locus, with roughly 620-640 for A, B, C, DRB1 and DQB1, more than 500 for DQA1, approximately 580 for DPA1, and some 450 for DPB1. Every discovery cohort repertoire had been produced on one sequencing platform. In an earlier analysis of roughly 600 of the donors, high-throughput TCR beta sequencing was used to judge whether each TCR beta V gene segment behaved as functional or pseudogenic. The aim of the study was to test whether cataloging public T cell receptors could identify signatures of past pathogen exposure. An early release that covered several hundred HLA-typed donors contained 250 to 350 gigabases of sequencing data and 85 million to 100 million unique TCR sequences. The later analysis used no new phenotypic data to find candidate immune exposures, relying instead on TCR beta sequences and their occurrence across donors. Besides the first cohort of around 670 subjects, a separate validation cohort made up of 90 to 150 different subjects was used.

The CDR3 covers 15 residues, taking in both the cysteine and the phenylalanine. The read is trimmed to its CDR3 DNA, 45 bases read in frame from base 1. From the germline V gene, CDR1 is LGHNA and CDR2 is YSLEER. Trimmed from V: 4 bases; trimmed from J: 6 bases; junction bases lacking a gene match: 6. On this clone: No cognate antigen has been identified for it. Base qualities were left out, and no much larger clone turns up one base away.

Library preparation employed the immunoSEQ multiplex PCR assay. The multiplex PCR relied on a mix of 60 forward primers for TCR Vbeta segments and 13 reverse primers for TCR Jbeta segments. The CDR3 region of rearranged TCR beta genes was amplified from genomic DNA by a multiplex PCR assay. Amplified TCR beta libraries were sequenced as 87-base-pair reads on the Illumina HiSeq System. For the original study's pipeline: A later analysis counted some 74 million unique TCR beta chains across the 670 or so repertoires, and roughly 9.9 million of these chains were shared by at least two donors. To remove PCR and sequencing errors, raw reads were error-corrected and collapsed into unique sequences using a nearest-neighbor algorithm that merged closely related sequences. V, D and J gene segments were assigned by aligning CDR3 sequences to IMGT reference sequences. Each retained sequence needed at least a six-nucleotide match to both a V gene segment and a J gene segment. A rearrangement was called productive if the CDR3 had no stop codons and remained in frame with V and J, and every other rearrangement was called non-productive. Following IMGT convention, CDR3 was defined as the stretch from the second conserved V-encoded cysteine to the conserved J-encoded phenylalanine. In an earlier analysis of around 640 of the donors, sequences lacking an unambiguous match to a single V gene segment were excluded. An earlier analysis of 500 to 700 of the donors classified V segments as functional when productive rearrangements were above 56.7% and as segregating when the standard deviation between donors was above 5%. To diagnose cytomegalovirus status from the catalog of TCR beta chain sequences, a statistical classification framework was built. In a later analysis, TCR nucleotide sequences were compared against IMGT/GENE-DB human TR gene sequences so that V and J genes could be assigned. The TCRdist pipeline was used in a later analysis to assign CDR3 sequences and most-parsimonious VDJ recombination scenarios. In a later analysis, each TCR beta chain was defined by its CDR3 amino acid sequence together with its V-gene family, and reads without a unique V-gene family were excluded. A later analysis removed 592 highly shared, low-generation-probability nucleotide sequences to deal with suspected cross-contamination and a sequencing artifact. For each public chain, a later analysis derived a clonal expansion index from normalized ranks of inferred template counts within each repertoire. A later analysis computed generation probabilities with a VDJ recombination model fitted to out-of-frame rearrangements, and checked the results against IGoR. In a later analysis, hypergeometric tests were used to score TCR-TCR, TCR-HLA and TCR-CMV co-occurrence, with a repertoire-size bias correction applied to TCR pairs. To estimate false discovery rates, a later analysis permuted the HLA or CMV assignments 20 times. In a later analysis, co-occurring TCRs were grouped with DBSCAN, and TCRdist sequence similarity was added when clustering was performed within HLA-allele-positive subsets. Repertoires with fewer than 30,000 or more than 120,000 public chains, plus five repertoires with anomalous nucleotide sharing, were excluded from co-occurrence clustering. TCRdb mirrors the immuneACCESS table, restricted to in-frame sequences. Some clones are absent from its copies; in checked studies, under half trace to an unresolved V gene, and the reason for the others is unknown. V and J calls and clone size are copied from that table; D and trimming were computed from the DNA. This sample holds about 160,000 clones; about four fifths were observed only once. The biggest ten clones account for around 14% of the sample.

In total, approximately 610 healthy bone marrow donors made up the cohort. Cohort members were all nominally healthy when sampled, although unrecorded immune exposures were likely present. The donor was CMV seronegative and was included in the group of 352 seronegative cohort members. Every donor gave a peripheral blood sample, and the peripheral blood mononuclear cells from that sample were used for TCR beta sequencing. The Qiagen DNeasy Blood Extraction Kit was used to extract genomic DNA from the blood cell samples. What the research found in general, with its limitations: V-gene and J-gene trimming of TCR beta chains was associated with a missense DCLRE1C variant in a later genetic analysis, and the association was replicated in an independent cohort. Only TCR beta chains were sequenced in this cohort, and the absence of alpha or paired-chain data limited detectable features. A later analysis reported that several top co-occurrence clusters appeared linked to parvovirus B19, influenza, CMV and Epstein-Barr virus. Some IMGT-functional V segments, including TRBV6-2 and TRBV6-3, could not be told apart with the 87-base-pair reads, so those segments were excluded. A later analysis found that most CMV-associated TCR beta chains appeared HLA-restricted, with HLA associations seemingly driven largely by CMV exposure. In a later analysis, TCR association rates were found to vary across HLA loci, with the most associated TCRs seen for DRB1 alleles and the fewest for HLA-C alleles. CMV serostatus was the only immune exposure information available for the cohort. Because HLA typing was unavailable for some donors at each locus, only the typed subset was used in association tests. A total of 150 to 200 TCR beta chains were listed by the study as associated with cytomegalovirus. Most TCR sequences were seen in very few donors, while some public TCRs were found in many individuals. In an earlier analysis of approximately 590 of the donors, most TCR beta V segments appeared in productive rearrangements about 90% or about 30% of the time, broadly matching IMGT annotations. Correlated functional status among segregating V segments might be attributable to linkage disequilibrium, but an unknown experimental factor could not be ruled out. Compared with equally common non-associated chains, HLA-associated TCR beta chains in a later analysis were more clonally expanded and had lower generation probabilities. A few of the identified cytomegalovirus-associated TCR beta chains were confirmed in vitro to be specific for cytomegalovirus antigens. Strong co-occurrence of HLA alleles, especially DR and DQ, made assigning TCR associations to individual alleles difficult. The sequencing pipeline was judged likely to have produced a cluster of highly shared sequence variants as a technical artifact. In both the original and validation cohorts, the classifier was reported to diagnose cytomegalovirus status with high specificity and sensitivity. A further reported finding was that TCR beta sequences accurately predicted the HLA-A and HLA-B alleles for most subjects in the first cohort. Because counts were too low, roughly 17 rarely observed V segments, including chromosome 9 orphons, were left out of the earlier analysis of approximately 500 of the donors. The authors suggested that the approach could potentially be generalized to other disease states and immunological phenotypes. According to a later genetic analysis, donors in an Asian-associated ancestry cluster had fewer N-insertions in productive TCRs than the approximately 630-donor mean. A later analysis associated 16,951 TCR beta sequences with specific HLA alleles at a false discovery rate of 0.05. Sequencing depth was assumed to be roughly uniform across donors in the presence/absence analyses, though that assumption may not hold.

The sequenced sample consisted of PBMCs. This TCR derives from a woman in her forties or fifties in good health and CMV-seronegative. The V gene is TRBV4-3 and the J gene is TRBJ1-6, with TRBD1 identical over 7 junction bases. The DNA reads TGCGCCAGCAGCCCCCGGGACAGCGTTAATTCACCCCTCCACTTT. It is translated as CASSPRDSVNSPLHF.